This T cell receptor beta chain was profiled in a study of T cell responses to AZD1222 COVID-19 vaccine. Whole-study results and caveats: Seropositive at baseline were only a handful of AZD1222 recipients. Per reports, nearly half of all spike-specific TCRs target regions that are unmutated in variants.

The CDR3 length is 14 residues. Looked up from germline, CDR1 is SEHNR and CDR2 is FQNEAQ (reference sequence). V lost 1 base to trimming and J lost 2 bases, with 8 bases between them. Measured with immunoSEQ multiplex PCR; TCRdb has only the in-frame clones, and not every one. The sample holds tens of thousands of clones, roughly 88% seen once. Concerning this clone itself: The target antigen is unknown.

The chain links TRBV7-9 to TRBJ1-2, with D hard to call. The sequencing used peripheral blood, collected 28 days after the second AZD1222 dose. The clonotype comes from an adult who received the AZD1222 COVID-19 vaccine. The CDR3 DNA reads as TGTGCCAGCAGCTTAGGGAAGAACAACTATGGCTACACCTTC. It translates to CASSLGKNNYGYTF. Full variable domain (rest looked up from reference TRBV7-9 and TRBJ1-2): DTGVSQNPRHKITKRGQNVTFRCDPISEHNRLYWYRQTLGQGPEFLTYFQNEAQLEKSRLLSDRFSAERPKGSFSTLEIQRTEQGDSAMYLCASSLGKNNYGYTFGSGTRLTVV.